A single sample gave rise to the 24 T cell receptor beta chains below, sequenced in a study of CD8+CD57+ T cells in acquired aplastic anemia. Patients chosen for sequencing had CD8+CD57+ cells that had expanded, as shown by flow cytometry. The TCR beta profiling, which covered VDJ combination and CDR3 sequence, was carried out using genomic DNA as the template. TCRdb used MiXCR to reprocess the reads, holding one entry per CDR3 protein. Here the sample spans roughly 250,000 distinct CDR3 sequences, approximately 50% being singletons. The sequenced sample was sorted CD4+, CD8+, or CD8+CD57+ T cells (not recorded which) from PBMCs. These receptors were obtained from a human donor with aplastic anemia.

With regard to this clonotype: Since a much larger clone is just one base distant, this may be a read error. The CDR3: CASSRGGANIQYF. Written as DNA, the CDR3 is TGTGCCAGCAGCCGCGGGGGGGCGAACATTCAGTACTTC. This chain joins TRBV7-3 and TRBJ2-4; TRBD2 matches at 9 bases. The germline CDR1 and CDR2 sequences are SGHTA and FQGTGA. V shed 5 bases, J shed 7 bases, and the junction held 3 bases outside the gene matches. The CDR3 is made up of 13 amino acids.

The chain couples TRBV20-1 to TRBJ2-7; TRBD2 agrees at 8 bases. Germline CDR1 and CDR2: DFQATT and SNEGSKA (reference sequence). Trimming removed 6 bases from V and 7 bases from J; junction bases left unmatched: 14. This CDR3 contains 14 residues. The chain's CDR3 is CSANGGLASSEQYF. Here the CDR3 DNA reads TGCAGTGCCAACGGTGGACTAGCCTCCTCAGAGCAGTACTTC.

The rearrangement uses TRBV7-4 and TRBJ2-7, with TRBD2 matching over 8 bases. Germline V CDR1 and CDR2: SGHVT, SQSDAQ. V lost 4 bases to trimming and J lost 5 bases; unmatched junction nucleotides: 10. The CDR3 runs 15 residues. In DNA, the CDR3 is TGTGCCAGCAGCTCAATCAGGCGGGGGGTCGACGAGCAGTACTTC. Translated, it gives CASSSIRRGVDEQYF.

The CDR3 reads CASSIRPGETQYF. The CDR3 nucleotides read TGTGCCAGTAGTATAAGGCCTGGAGAGACCCAGTACTTC. The chain has TRBV19 and TRBJ2-5; D gene uncertain. Trimming shortened V by 2 bases and J by 4 bases, and 8 bases separated the two germline ends. From germline, CDR1 is LNHDA and CDR2 SQIVND (reference sequence). The CDR3 is 13 residues long.

The chain links TRBV29-1 to TRBJ2-7, with 10 bases fitting TRBD2. The CDR3 has 14 amino acids. Germline V gene sequence: CDR1 SQVTM, CDR2 ANQGSEA. The V gene end was trimmed by 0 bases and the J gene end by 6 bases; junction bases not matched to a gene: 5. This chain's CDR3 is CSVEDLPSGGEQYF. CDR3 nucleotide sequence: TGCAGCGTTGAAGATCTGCCTAGCGGGGGCGAGCAGTACTTC.

This clonotype was recorded at least ten times. V and J are TRBV20-1 and TRBJ2-2; D not certain. V gave up 2 bases and J gave up 3 bases, with 7 bases separating them. Germline CDR1 is DFQATT and CDR2 is SNEGSKA (reference sequence). The CDR3 runs 13 residues. For the CDR3, the DNA is TGCAGTGCTAGACACGGAGACACCGGGGAGCTGTTTTTT. Translating gives CSARHGDTGELFF.

The rearrangement joins TRBV7-9 to TRBJ1-4, with D perhaps TRBD1 (5 bases). Deletions cut 5 bases from V and 4 bases from J, with 17 bases between. The CDR3 totals 16 residues. Germline V gives CDR1 SEHNR, CDR2 FQNEAQ (reference sequence). CDR3 nucleotide sequence: TGTGCCAGCAGCCGGAGCGAGGGACGGAGTAATGAAAAACTGTTTTTT. It specifies CASSRSEGRSNEKLFF.

The chain employs TRBV30 and TRBJ2-3; tentative D call: TRBD2 (5 bases). Germline-derived CDR1 and CDR2 are GTSNPN and SVGIG (reference sequence). V was cut by 5 bases and J by 4 bases, with 19 bases left in between. The CDR3 consists of 15 residues. The CDR3: CAWGRNQEISDTQYF. The CDR3 DNA sequence: TGTGCCTGGGGGAGAAACCAGGAGATTTCAGATACGCAGTATTTT.

The table lists this clonotype with many counts. The chain recombines TRBV29-1 with TRBJ1-4; possible D gene TRBD1, 5 bases. Between the trimmed V and J ends, which lost 3 bases and 8 bases, there was a span of 10 bases. Per the germline V gene, CDR1 is SQVTM and CDR2 is ANQGSEA. This CDR3 is built from 12 residues. DNA of the CDR3: TGCAGCGTTGAGGGGACGGGCGAAAAACTGTTTTTT. Protein product: CSVEGTGEKLFF.

This sequence joins TRBV20-1 and TRBJ1-2, with a weak D call TRBD1 (6 bases). V lost 5 bases, J lost 0 bases, and 16 bases lay in between. Per the germline V gene, CDR1 is DFQATT and CDR2 is SNEGSKA (reference sequence). The CDR3 sequence is 15 residues long. The chain's CDR3 is CSADVRSGANYGYTF. In DNA form, the CDR3 reads TGCAGTGCTGACGTTAGGTCAGGGGCTAACTATGGCTACACCTTC.

In its sample, this clonotype was seen many times. This rearrangement joins TRBV4-3 to TRBJ1-1; D remains ambiguous. Trimming left V 3 bases short and J 1 base short, with 6 bases between. This CDR3 contains 13 residues. CDR1 and CDR2 (germline): LGHNA, YSLEER. CDR3 loop: CASSQGKNTEAFF. The CDR3 bases are TGCGCCAGCAGCCAGGGAAAGAACACTGAAGCTTTCTTT.

This clonotype was recorded at least ten times. This sequence joins TRBV25-1 and TRBJ1-1; D uncertain. V lost 2 bases and J lost 6, with 10 bases in between. Germline-derived CDR1 and CDR2 are MGHDK and SYGVNS. The CDR3 contains 13 residues. The CDR3 region has the DNA TGTGCCAGCAGTGAAGGGTCAGGCTCTGAAGCTTTCTTT. This encodes CASSEGSGSEAFF.

This chain uses TRBV24-1 with TRBJ2-3; 11 bases align to TRBD2. With V trimmed by 6 bases and J by 11 bases, 15 bases remained unmatched. Per germline, CDR1 KGHDR and CDR2 SFDVKD. The CDR3 length is 16 residues. In nucleotides, the CDR3 is TGTGCCACCAGTCAAACTAGCGGGAGCTCCTACAATGAGCAGTATTTT. Translating gives CATSQTSGSSYNEQYF.

The V call is TRBV25-1, the J call TRBJ1-2; D remains ambiguous. Germline CDR1 is MGHDK and CDR2 is SYGVNS. V was clipped by 3 bases and J by 4 bases, with 12 bases between them. CDR3 length equals 14 residues. CDR3 loop: CASSDGLPFYGYTF. Here the CDR3 DNA reads TGTGCCAGCAGTGACGGACTGCCCTTCTATGGCTACACCTTC.

This clonotype showed up just a few times. The chain recombines TRBV5-1 with TRBJ2-7, with 11 bases matching TRBD2. With V trimmed by 5 bases and J by 4 bases, 8 bases remained unmatched. Germline values: CDR1 SGHRS, CDR2 YFSETQ. There are 15 residues in the CDR3. The CDR3 nucleotides are TGCGCCAGCAGTCCAACTAGCGGGAGTGCGTACGAGCAGTACTTC. This gives the protein CASSPTSGSAYEQYF.

In regard to this clonotype: A junction boundary mismatches the germline segment, possibly from a read error. V is TRBV20-1 and J is TRBJ2-7; TRBD2 agrees at 10 bases. The CDR3 spans 15 residues. CDR1 is DFQATT and CDR2 is SNEGSKA in the germline V gene (reference sequence). The CDR3 DNA reads TGCAGTGCTAGATCCCTAGCGGGAGAATCCTACAAGCAGTACTTC. Translated: CSARSLAGESYKQYF.

With regard to this clonotype: One junction end does not reproduce the germline sequence, and a read error may be involved. V is TRBV7-2 and J is TRBJ2-3; the match to TRBD1 covers 10 bases. The CDR3 sequence is 19 residues long. The germline V gene encodes CDR1 SGHTA and CDR2 FQGNSA. The CDR3 DNA follows: TGTGCCAGCAGTTTAGCCAGGACAGGGGGGCTAGGGGTTACAGATACGCAGTATTTT. Protein: CASSLARTGGLGVTDTQYF.

CDR3 loop: CASSLWIGTENTEAFF. The CDR3 DNA sequence: TGTGCCAGCAGTTTATGGATCGGGACGGAGAACACTGAAGCTTTCTTT. The chain joins TRBV12-3 or TRBV12-4 to TRBJ1-1; D may be TRBD1 (5 bases). The CDR3 is 16 amino acids. Trimming left V 2 bases short and J 1 base short, with 14 bases between.

The table lists this clonotype with many counts. CDR3 nucleotides: TGTGCCAGTAGTATAATACTAGCATCCCCAGATACGCAGTATTTT. Translation gives CASSIILASPDTQYF. The J gene is TRBJ2-3, the V gene TRBV19; D may be TRBD2 (6 bases). The CDR3 sequence is 15 residues long. V lost 2 bases and J 4 bases, leaving 13 bases between the germline ends. Germline V CDR1 and CDR2: LNHDA, SQIVND (reference sequence).

The CDR3 reads CASSFQVKYEQYF. Written as DNA, the CDR3 is TGTGCCAGCAGCTTCCAGGTCAAATACGAGCAGTACTTC. V is TRBV7-9 and J is TRBJ2-7; D ambiguous. The germline CDR1 and CDR2 sequences are SEHNR and FQNEAQ (reference sequence). The CDR3 extends over 13 amino acids. V was cut by 3 bases and J by 4 bases, with 10 bases left in between. Drawing the rest from reference TRBV7-9 and TRBJ2-7, the complete variable domain is DTGVSQNPRHKITKRGQNVTFRCDPISEHNRLYWYRQTLGQGPEFLTYFQNEAQLEKSRLLSDRFSAERPKGSFSTLEIQRTEQGDSAMYLCASSFQVKYEQYFGPGTRLTVT.

This clonotype was found a few times. A much larger clonotype is one base distant, so this may be a read error. Without the conserved terminal phenylalanine or tryptophan, this CDR3 likely stems from a read error. This rearrangement joins TRBV6-1 to TRBJ1-6; D unclear. CDR3 length: 15 amino acids. V lost 6 bases to trimming and J lost 5 bases, with 14 bases between them. CDR1 MNHNS and CDR2 SASEGT come from the germline V gene. CDR3 DNA: TGTGCCAGCAGCTCGGCGGCCGGAGATAATTCACCCCTCCACCTT. It encodes CASSSAAGDNSPLHL.

A remark on this clonotype: The CDR3 end shows no conserved phenylalanine or tryptophan, and so a read error is likely. The chain carries TRBV10-3 and TRBJ2-7; D might be TRBD1 or TRBD2, each matching 5 bases. The CDR3 is made up of 16 amino acids. V was cut by 10 bases and J by 0 bases, with 22 bases left in between. Germline CDR1 is ENHRY and CDR2 is SYGVKD. CDR3 region: CATRDALAPSSYEQYS. The CDR3, as DNA: TGTGCCACCAGGGACGCCTTAGCCCCCAGCTCCTACGAGCAGTACTCC.

This clonotype was recorded only once. The V gene is TRBV6-5, the J gene TRBJ2-7; D is uncertain. CDR3 length: 12 residues. From germline, CDR1 is MNHEY and CDR2 SVGAGI. The V and J ends lost 2 bases and 5 bases respectively, with 7 bases between them. The CDR3 is CASSYRSDEQYF. The CDR3 bases are TGTGCCAGCAGTTACAGGTCCGACGAGCAGTACTTC.

A remark on this clonotype: A much bigger clone sits one base away, suggesting this may be a read error. This sequence joins TRBV9 and TRBJ2-7; D possibly corresponds to TRBD2 (6 bases). Germline-derived CDR1 and CDR2 are SGDLS and YYNGEE. The CDR3 length is 15 residues. The V end lost 1 base, the J end lost 7 bases, and 18 bases lay between the germline ends. The CDR3 bases are TGTGCCAGCAGCGTATCGGGGGTCCCTTACAATGAGCAGTACTTC. Encoded protein: CASSVSGVPYNEQYF.